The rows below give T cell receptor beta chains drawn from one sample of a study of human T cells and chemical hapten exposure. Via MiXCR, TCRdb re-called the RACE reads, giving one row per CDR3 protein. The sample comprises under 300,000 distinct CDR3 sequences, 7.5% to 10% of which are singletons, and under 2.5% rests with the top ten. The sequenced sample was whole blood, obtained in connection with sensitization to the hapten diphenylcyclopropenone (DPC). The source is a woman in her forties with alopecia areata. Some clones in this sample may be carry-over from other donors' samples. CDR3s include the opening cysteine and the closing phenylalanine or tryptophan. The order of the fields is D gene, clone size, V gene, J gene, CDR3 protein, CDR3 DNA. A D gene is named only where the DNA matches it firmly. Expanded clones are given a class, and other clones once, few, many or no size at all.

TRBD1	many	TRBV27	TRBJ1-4	CASSGGATNEKLFF	TGTGCCAGCTCAGGGGGCGCAACTAATGAAAAACTGTTTTTT
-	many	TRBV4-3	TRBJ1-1	CASSQDSFMNTEAFF	TGCGCCAGCAGCCAGGACAGTTTTATGAACACTGAAGCTTTCTTT
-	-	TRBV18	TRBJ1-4	CASSPGYEEKLFF	TGTGCCAGCTCACCAGGGTACGAAGAAAAACTGTTTTTT
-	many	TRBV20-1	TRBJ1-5	CSARDGSRPHSNQPQHF	TGCAGTGCTAGGGACGGATCCCGGCCCCATAGCAATCAGCCCCAGCATTTT
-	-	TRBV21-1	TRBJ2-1	CAAEPGTTSYNEQFF	TGTGCCGCCGAACCCGGGACTACCTCCTACAATGAGCAGTTCTTC
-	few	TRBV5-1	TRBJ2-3	CASSRGFAAGQDTQYF	TGCGCCAGCAGCCGGGGCTTCGCGGCCGGCCAGGATACGCAGTATTTT
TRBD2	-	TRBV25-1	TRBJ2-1	CASSPRTSGPSYNEQFF	TGTGCCAGCAGTCCGCGGACTAGCGGGCCGTCCTACAATGAGCAGTTCTTC
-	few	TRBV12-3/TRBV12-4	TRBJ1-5	CASSRDIGHQPQHF	TGTGCCAGCAGTCGGGACATCGGGCATCAGCCCCAGCATTTT
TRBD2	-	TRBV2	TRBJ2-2	CASHRLAGETGELFF	TGTGCCAGCCATAGACTAGCGGGAGAGACCGGGGAGCTGTTTTTT
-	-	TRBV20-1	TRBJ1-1	CSAEDNTEAFF	TGCAGTGCTGAAGATAACACTGAAGCTTTCTTT
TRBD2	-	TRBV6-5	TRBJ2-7	CASGNSGRGNEQYF	TGTGCCAGCGGAAATAGCGGGAGAGGCAACGAGCAGTACTTC
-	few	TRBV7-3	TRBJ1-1	CASGSGANTEAFF	TGTGCCAGCGGTAGTGGGGCGAACACTGAAGCTTTCTTT
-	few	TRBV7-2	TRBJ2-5	CASSFKIRETQYF	TGTGCCAGCAGCTTCAAGATCAGGGAGACCCAGTACTTC
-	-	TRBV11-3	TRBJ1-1	CASSLISGTEAFF	TGTGCCAGCAGCTTAATCTCCGGCACTGAAGCTTTCTTT
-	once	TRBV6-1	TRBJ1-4	CASEPWARTEKLFF	TGTGCCAGCGAGCCCTGGGCCCGGACTGAAAAACTGTTTTTT
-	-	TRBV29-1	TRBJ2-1	CSVPGLGSNEQFF	TGCAGCGTTCCTGGCCTAGGTAGTAATGAGCAGTTCTTC
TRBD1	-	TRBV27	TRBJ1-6	CASSLGPGGESPLHF	TGTGCCAGCAGTTTAGGACCAGGGGGCGAGTCACCCCTCCACTTT
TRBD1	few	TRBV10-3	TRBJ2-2	CAISESDGQGDRTGELFF	TGTGCCATCAGTGAGTCGGACGGACAGGGAGACCGGACCGGGGAGCTGTTTTTT
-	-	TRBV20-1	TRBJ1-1	CSARDKRTALNTEAFF	TGCAGTGCTAGAGACAAGAGGACCGCCTTGAACACTGAAGCTTTCTTT
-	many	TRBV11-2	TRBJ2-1	CASSQTGMVANEQFF	TGTGCCAGCAGCCAAACAGGGATGGTGGCGAATGAGCAGTTCTTC
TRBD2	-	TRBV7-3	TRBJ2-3	CASSLAGVPDTQYF	TGTGCCAGCAGCTTGGCGGGAGTTCCAGATACGCAGTATTTT
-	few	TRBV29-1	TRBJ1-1	CSVFLTGVGDTEAFF	TGCAGCGTCTTTCTAACAGGCGTGGGGGACACTGAAGCTTTCTTT
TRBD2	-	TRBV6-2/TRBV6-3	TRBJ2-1	CASSLLAGDTSYNEQFF	TGTGCCAGCAGTTTACTAGCGGGAGATACCTCCTACAATGAGCAGTTCTTC
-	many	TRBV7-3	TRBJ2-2	CASSLSGVTGELFF	TGTGCCAGCAGCTTATCAGGGGTCACCGGGGAGCTGTTTTTT
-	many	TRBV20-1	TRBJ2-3	CSARTRPSLDTQYF	TGCAGTGCCAGGACCAGGCCGTCCCTAGATACGCAGTATTTT
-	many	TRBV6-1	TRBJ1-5	CASSEAGGNQPQHF	TGTGCCAGCAGTGAAGCTGGCGGCAATCAGCCCCAGCATTTT
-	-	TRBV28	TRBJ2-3	CASRKDIWTDTQYF	TGTGCCAGCAGAAAAGACATTTGGACAGATACGCAGTATTTT
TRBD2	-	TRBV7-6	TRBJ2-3	CASSPGPSGGGDTQYF	TGTGCCAGCAGCCCAGGCCCTAGCGGGGGAGGGGATACGCAGTATTTT
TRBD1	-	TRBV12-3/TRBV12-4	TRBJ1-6	CASSGQGATGSPLHF	TGTGCCAGCAGTGGACAGGGGGCGACGGGTTCACCCCTCCACTTT
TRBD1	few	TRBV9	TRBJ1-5	CASSVGGQGDNQPQHF	TGTGCCAGCAGCGTAGGAGGACAGGGGGACAATCAGCCCCAGCATTTT
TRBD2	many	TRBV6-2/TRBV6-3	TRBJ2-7	CASRRGGTSGGYEQYF	TGTGCCAGCAGAAGAGGCGGGACTAGCGGAGGCTACGAGCAGTACTTC
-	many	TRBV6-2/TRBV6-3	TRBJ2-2	CASSYTGAGSGELFF	TGTGCCAGCAGTTATACGGGGGCAGGATCCGGGGAGCTGTTTTTT
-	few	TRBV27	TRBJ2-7	CASRPLGSYEQYF	TGTGCCAGCAGGCCCCTGGGCTCCTACGAGCAGTACTTC
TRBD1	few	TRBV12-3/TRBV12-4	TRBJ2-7	CASRTGTGVNEQYF	TGTGCCAGCAGAACCGGGACAGGGGTCAACGAGCAGTACTTC
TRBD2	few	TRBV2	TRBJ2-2	CASSGQTSGVELFF	TGTGCCAGCAGTGGGCAGACTAGCGGGGTCGAGCTGTTTTTT
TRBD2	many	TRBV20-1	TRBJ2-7	CSARDLGGSGRLYEQYF	TGCAGTGCTAGAGATCTTGGTGGTAGCGGGCGACTCTACGAGCAGTACTTC
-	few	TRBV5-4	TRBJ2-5	CASSSRQRQTQYF	TGTGCCAGCAGCTCTCGACAGAGGCAGACCCAGTACTTC
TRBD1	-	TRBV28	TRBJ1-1	CASSWTGGNTEAFF	TGTGCCAGCAGTTGGACAGGGGGGAACACTGAAGCTTTCTTT
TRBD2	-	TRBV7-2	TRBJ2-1	CASSPSGTSGRSEQFF	TGTGCCAGCAGCCCATCCGGGACTAGCGGGAGAAGTGAGCAGTTCTTC
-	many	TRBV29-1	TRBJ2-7	CSVGARGGTYEQYF	TGCAGCGTTGGAGCCCGAGGGGGGACCTACGAGCAGTACTTC
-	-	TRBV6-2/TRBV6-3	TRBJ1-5	CASSYWRGQGNQPQHF	TGTGCCAGCAGTTACTGGCGGGGGCAGGGCAATCAGCCCCAGCATTTT
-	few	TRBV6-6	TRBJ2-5	CASDMGETQYF	TGTGCCAGCGACATGGGGGAGACCCAGTACTTC
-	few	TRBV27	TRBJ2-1	CASSLVRGREQFF	TGTGCCAGCAGTTTAGTCAGGGGCAGAGAGCAGTTCTTC
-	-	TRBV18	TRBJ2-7	CASSPVAVPTTYEQYF	TGTGCCAGCTCACCGGTAGCGGTACCCACTACCTACGAGCAGTACTTC
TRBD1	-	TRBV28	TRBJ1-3	CASSSPGTGAGNTIYF	TGTGCCAGCAGTAGTCCCGGGACAGGGGCCGGAAACACCATATATTTT
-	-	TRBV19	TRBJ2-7	CASSRALAGEQYF	TGTGCCAGTAGTCGAGCTCTAGCAGGGGAGCAGTACTTC
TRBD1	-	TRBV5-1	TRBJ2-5	CASSLEGGGTQYF	TGCGCCAGCAGCTTGGAAGGGGGCGGTACCCAGTACTTC
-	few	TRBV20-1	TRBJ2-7	CSARDEAVSSYEQYF	TGCAGTGCTAGAGATGAGGCGGTAAGCTCCTACGAGCAGTACTTC
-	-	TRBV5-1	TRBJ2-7	CASSPGGASYEQYF	TGCGCCAGCAGCCCTGGAGGGGCCTCCTACGAGCAGTACTTC
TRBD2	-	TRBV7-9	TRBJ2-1	CASSHPARGLAGVSYNEQFF	TGTGCCAGCAGCCACCCGGCTAGGGGACTAGCGGGGGTCTCCTACAATGAGCAGTTCTTC